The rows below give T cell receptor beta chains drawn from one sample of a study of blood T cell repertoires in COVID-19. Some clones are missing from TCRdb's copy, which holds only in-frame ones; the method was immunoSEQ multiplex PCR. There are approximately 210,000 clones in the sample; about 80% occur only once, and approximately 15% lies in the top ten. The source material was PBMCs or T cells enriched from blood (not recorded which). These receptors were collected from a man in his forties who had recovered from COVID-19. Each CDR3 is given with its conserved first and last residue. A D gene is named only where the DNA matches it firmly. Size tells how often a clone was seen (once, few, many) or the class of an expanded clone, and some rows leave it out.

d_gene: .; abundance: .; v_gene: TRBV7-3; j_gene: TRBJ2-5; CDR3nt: TGTGCCAGCAGTAAGGGGGGGCCTCAAGAGACCCAGTACTTC; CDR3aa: CASSKGGPQETQYF
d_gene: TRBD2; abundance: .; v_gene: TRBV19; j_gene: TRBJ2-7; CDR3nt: TGTGCCAGTAGGACCGTGGCGGGGGCCTACGAGCAGTACTTC; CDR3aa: CASRTVAGAYEQYF
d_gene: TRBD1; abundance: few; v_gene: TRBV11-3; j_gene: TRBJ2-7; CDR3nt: TGTGCCAGCAGCTTGGACAGACAGGGCCCGAAGTACTTC; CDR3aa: CASSLDRQGPKYF
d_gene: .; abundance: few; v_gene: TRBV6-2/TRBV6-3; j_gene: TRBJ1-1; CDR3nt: TGTGCCAGCAGTTACCAGGGGAACACTGAAGCTTTCTTT; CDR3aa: CASSYQGNTEAFF
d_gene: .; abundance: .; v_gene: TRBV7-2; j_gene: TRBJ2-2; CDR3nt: TGTGCCAGCAGCTTACGACAAGGGGTGACCGGGGAGCTGTTTTTT; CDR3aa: CASSLRQGVTGELFF
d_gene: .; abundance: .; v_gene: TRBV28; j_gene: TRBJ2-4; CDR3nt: TGTGCCAGCAGTGGGCGCAGGTGGGACATTCAGTACTTC; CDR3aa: CASSGRRWDIQYF
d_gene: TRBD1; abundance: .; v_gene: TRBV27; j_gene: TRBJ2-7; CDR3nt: TGTGCCAGCAGTTTGGGCAGGGGGAACGAGCAGTACTTC; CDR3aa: CASSLGRGNEQYF
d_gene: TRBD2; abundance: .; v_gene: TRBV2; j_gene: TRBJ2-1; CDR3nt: TGTGCCAGCAGTGAAGCGGGACTAGCCTACCTGTACAATGAGCAGTTCTTC; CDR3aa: CASSEAGLAYLYNEQFF
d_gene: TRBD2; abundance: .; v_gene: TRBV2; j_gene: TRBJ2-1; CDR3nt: TGTGCCAGCAGTGTGAGTCTAGCGGGGAAGTATGAGCAGTTCTTC; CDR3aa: CASSVSLAGKYEQFF
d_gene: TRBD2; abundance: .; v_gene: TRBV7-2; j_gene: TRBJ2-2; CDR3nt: TGTGCCAGCAGCCCCAGGACTAGCGGCCCAACCGGGGAGCTGTTTTTT; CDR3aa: CASSPRTSGPTGELFF
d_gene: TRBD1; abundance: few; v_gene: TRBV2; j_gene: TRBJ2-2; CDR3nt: TGTGCCAGCACTGGACAGGGTGGTACCGGGGAGCTGTTTTTT; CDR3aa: CASTGQGGTGELFF
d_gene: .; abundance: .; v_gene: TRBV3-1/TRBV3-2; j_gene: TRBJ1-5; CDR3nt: TGTGCCAGCAGCCAAGTCGGGGGGCAAGGACAGCCCCAGCATTTT; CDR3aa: CASSQVGGQGQPQHF
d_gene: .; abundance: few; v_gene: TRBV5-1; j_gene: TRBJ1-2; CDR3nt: TGCGCCAGCAGTTCCAGAGGGAGTAACTATGGCTACACCTTC; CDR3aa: CASSSRGSNYGYTF
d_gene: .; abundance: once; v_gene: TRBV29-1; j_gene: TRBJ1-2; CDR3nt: TGCAGCGTTGGAGGGGAGGAGGGCTACACCTTC; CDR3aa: CSVGGEEGYTF
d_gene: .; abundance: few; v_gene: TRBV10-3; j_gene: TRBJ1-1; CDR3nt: TGTGCCATCAGTCAGGACAGTGAAGCTTTCTTT; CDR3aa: CAISQDSEAFF
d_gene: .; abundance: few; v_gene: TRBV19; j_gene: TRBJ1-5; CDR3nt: TGTGCCACCGCCCGGACACCTTATAGCAATCAGCCCCAGCATTTT; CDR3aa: CATARTPYSNQPQHF
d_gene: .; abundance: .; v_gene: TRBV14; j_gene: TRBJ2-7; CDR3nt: TGTGCCAGCAGCCTCGGACAACTATCTGAGCAGTACTTC; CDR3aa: CASSLGQLSEQYF
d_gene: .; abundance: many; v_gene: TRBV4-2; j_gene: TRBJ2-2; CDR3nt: TGTGCCAGCCGTCAGGGGCATATCACCGGGGAGCTGTTTTTT; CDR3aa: CASRQGHITGELFF
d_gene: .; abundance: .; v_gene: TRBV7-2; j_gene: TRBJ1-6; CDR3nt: TGTGCCAGCAGCTGGATGGGGCGGGACGGAAGCTCCTATAATTCACCCCTCCACTTT; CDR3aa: CASSWMGRDGSSYNSPLHF
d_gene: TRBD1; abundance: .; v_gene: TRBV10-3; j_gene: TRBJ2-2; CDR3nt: TGTGCCATAAGACAGGGGGCCGGGGAGCTGTTTTTT; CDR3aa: CAIRQGAGELFF
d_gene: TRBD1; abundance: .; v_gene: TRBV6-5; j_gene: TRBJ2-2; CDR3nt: TGTGCCACCCGGGACAGGGTTGGGTACACCGGGGAGCTGTTTTTT; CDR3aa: CATRDRVGYTGELFF
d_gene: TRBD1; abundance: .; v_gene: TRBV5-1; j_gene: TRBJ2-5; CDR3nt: TGCGCCAGCTATACAGGGGACCAAGAGACCCAGTACTTC; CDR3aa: CASYTGDQETQYF
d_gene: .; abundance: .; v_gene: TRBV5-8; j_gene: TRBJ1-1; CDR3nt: TGTGCCAGCAGTTTTGACCTTACAGTTAACACTGAAGCTTTCTTT; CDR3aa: CASSFDLTVNTEAFF
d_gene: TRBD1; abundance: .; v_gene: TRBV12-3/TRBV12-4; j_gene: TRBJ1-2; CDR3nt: TGTGCCAGCAGTCAGGGGGCACGTGGCTACACCTTC; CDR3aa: CASSQGARGYTF
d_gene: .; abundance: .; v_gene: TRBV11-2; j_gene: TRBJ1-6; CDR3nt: TGTGCCAGCAGCCCTGGACAGACCTATTCACCCCTCCACTTT; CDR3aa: CASSPGQTYSPLHF
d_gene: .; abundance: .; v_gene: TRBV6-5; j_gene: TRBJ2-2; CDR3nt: TGTGCCAGCAGTTACATACTTCAGGGAGGCACCGGGGAGCTGTTTTTT; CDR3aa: CASSYILQGGTGELFF
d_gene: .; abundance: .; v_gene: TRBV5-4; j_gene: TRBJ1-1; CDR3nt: TGTGCCAGCAGCCTCGCCCCTAGGGAGACTGAAGCTTTCTTT; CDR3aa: CASSLAPRETEAFF
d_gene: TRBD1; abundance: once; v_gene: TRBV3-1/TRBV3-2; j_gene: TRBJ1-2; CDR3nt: TGTGCCAGCAGCCAAGATACTACAGGGGCTGGCTACACCTTC; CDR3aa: CASSQDTTGAGYTF